These 23 T cell receptor beta chains came from one sample sequenced in a study of glioma-infiltrating T cells. Amplification of TCR alpha and beta CDR3 regions from RNA used iRepertoire nested multiplex PCR. MiXCR was run by TCRdb on the multiplex PCR reads, yielding one entry per CDR3 protein. The sample lists about 130,000 distinct CDR3 sequences; approximately 23% were seen once. Specimen: glioma tissue, nonneoplastic brain tissue, or PBMCs (not recorded which). All receptors derive from a human donor with low-grade glioma or glioblastoma, undergoing nonglioma brain surgery, or in good health (not recorded which).

This clonotype has just a few counts. The chain has TRBV7-7 and TRBJ2-7; TRBD1 is a possible D gene (6 bases). Trimming removed 7 bases at V and 6 bases at J, with 13 bases between. The germline V gene has CDR1 SSHAT and CDR2 FNYEAQ (reference sequence). CDR3 length: 12 amino acids. The CDR3 sequence: CASILTGTEQYF. CDR3 coding DNA: TGTGCCAGCATCCTTACAGGGACCGAGCAGTACTTC. Full variable domain (remainder filled in from reference TRBV7-7 and TRBJ2-7): GAGVSQSPRYKVTKRGQDVTLRCDPISSHATLYWYQQALGQGPEFLTYFNYEAQPDKSGLPSDRFSAERPEGSISTLTIQRTEQRDSAMYRCASILTGTEQYFGPGTRLTVT.

Ten or more counts support this clonotype. The CDR3 sequence: CASFGGGAYEQYF. DNA of the CDR3: TGTGCCTCATTCGGGGGCGGCGCCTACGAGCAGTACTTC. V gene TRBV24-1 combines with J gene TRBJ2-7, with D perhaps TRBD1 or TRBD2 (6 bases each). The CDR3 loop spans 13 amino acids. Germline V gives CDR1 KGHDR, CDR2 SFDVKD. Trimming removed 12 bases at V and 2 bases at J, with 16 bases between.

This clonotype has just one count. A much larger clone lies one base from this, so it may be a read error. This chain joins TRBV28 and TRBJ2-3; 9 nucleotides align to TRBD2. Germline CDR1 is MDHEN and CDR2 is SYDVKM. V shed 6 bases, J shed 5 bases, and the junction held 6 bases outside the gene matches. The CDR3 totals 14 residues. CDR3 in DNA: TGTGCCAGCAGCTTAGCGGGAGAGGGAGATACGCAGTATTTT. Its translation: CASSLAGEGDTQYF.

Comments on this clonotype: A much larger clone lies a single base off, so this may be a read error. The V and J genes are TRBV7-2 and TRBJ2-2; no clear D gene. Germline CDR1 and CDR2: SGHTA and FQGNSA. The CDR3 extends over 14 amino acids. The CDR3: CASSLERNTRELFF. CDR3 nucleotide sequence: TGTGCCAGCAGCTTAGAACGAAACACCAGGGAGCTGTTTTTT.

This clonotype has a count of ten or more. This chain links TRBV7-2 with TRBJ2-3, with 7 positions matching TRBD1. Germline V gene sequence: CDR1 SGHTA, CDR2 FQGNSA. The CDR3 consists of 15 residues. V was pared by 0 bases and J by 2 bases, with 2 bases of the junction left unmatched. The CDR3 here is CASSLAGTDTDTQYF. CDR3 sequence (DNA): TGTGCCAGCAGCTTAGCGGGGACAGACACAGATACGCAGTATTTT. The full variable domain, rest sourced from reference TRBV7-2 and TRBJ2-3, is GAGVSQSPSNKVTEKGKDVELRCDPISGHTALYWYRQSLGQGLEFLIYFQGNSAPDKSGLPSDRFSAERTGGSVSTLTIQRTQQEDSAVYLCASSLAGTDTDTQYFGPGTRLTVL.

Many counts were recorded for this clonotype. The chain recombines TRBV7-2 with TRBJ2-7, with 11 bases aligning to TRBD1. This CDR3 comprises 19 residues. Germline-derived CDR1 and CDR2 are SGHTA and FQGNSA. The ends lost 4 bases at V and 0 bases at J; junction bases unmatched: 14. In DNA form, the CDR3 reads TGTGCCAGCAGCTGGACAGGGGGCTTTCTAGCGGGCTTCTCCTACGAGCAGTACTTC. Protein product: CASSWTGGFLAGFSYEQYF.

The rearrangement uses TRBV30 and TRBJ2-3, with 7 bases aligning to TRBD2. V lost 0 bases, J lost 1 base, and 10 bases stayed unmatched. Germline CDR1 GTSNPN, CDR2 SVGIG (reference sequence). The CDR3 contains 17 residues. CDR3 residues: CAWSVRRAGVGTDTQYF. The CDR3 nucleotides are TGTGCCTGGAGTGTACGTCGTGCGGGAGTTGGCACAGATACGCAGTATTTT.

The rearrangement links TRBV14 to TRBJ1-5; 8 bases are a match to TRBD1. This CDR3 comprises 20 residues. The J segment lost 4 bases and the V segment lost 0 bases, leaving 17 bases of the junction unmatched. Germline CDR1 reads SGHDN; CDR2 reads FVKESK. This chain's CDR3 is CASSQDLRGQRWPPNQPQHF. The CDR3 nucleotides are TGTGCCAGCAGCCAAGATCTCAGGGGGCAACGCTGGCCCCCTAATCAGCCCCAGCATTTT.

A word on this clonotype: A read error is possible here, since a much larger clone lies one base away. This chain joins TRBV4-2 and TRBJ2-7; weak D call: TRBD1 (5 bases). The length of the CDR3 is 16 residues. The germline V gene encodes CDR1 LGHNA and CDR2 YNFKEQ. V dropped 0 bases and J dropped 5 bases, with 17 bases sitting between them. The DNA of the CDR3 is TGTGCCAGCAGCCAAGATTTCGTAGACAGTCCCCACGAGCAGTACTTC. Translation gives CASSQDFVDSPHEQYF.

CDR3 nucleotides: TGTGCCAGCAGGACCACGGGGGGTGAGCAGTTCTTC. Its translation: CASRTTGGEQFF. V usage is TRBV12-3 or TRBV12-4 and J usage is TRBJ2-1; 7 nucleotides agree with TRBD2. There are 12 residues in the CDR3. V shed 6 bases and J 9 bases; nucleotides not matched to a gene: 5.

This clonotype has only a few counts. A much larger clone differs by one base, so this may be a read error. The rearrangement links TRBV6-2 or TRBV6-3 to TRBJ1-1; unclear D gene. Germline loops: CDR1 MNHEY, CDR2 SVGEGT. Trimming removed 6 bases from V and 4 bases from J, with 12 bases in between. The CDR3 runs to 13 residues. The CDR3 spells CASRTDESTEAFF. Written as DNA, the CDR3 is TGTGCCAGCAGGACGGACGAGAGCACTGAAGCTTTCTTT.

A remark on this clonotype: A much larger clone is a single base away; this may be a read error. This sequence joins TRBV7-2 and TRBJ2-5; D unresolved. The CDR3 length is 12 residues. Germline-derived CDR1 and CDR2 are SGHTA and FQGNSA. In DNA, the CDR3 is TGTGCCAGCAGCACCAACCAAGGGACCCAGTACTTC. Residues: CASSTNQGTQYF. Based on the CDR3 plus reference TRBV7-2 and TRBJ2-5, the full variable domain is GAGVSQSPSNKVTEKGKDVELRCDPISGHTALYWYRQSLGQGLEFLIYFQGNSAPDKSGLPSDRFSAERTGGSVSTLTIQRTQQEDSAVYLCASSTNQGTQYFGPGTRLLVL.

Turning to this clonotype: A much larger clone lies one base from this, so it may be a read error. The DNA for the CDR3 is TGTGCCCGCAGCCCACCACAGGGCGGTGGCTACACCTTC. Translating it yields CARSPPQGGGYTF. The chain uses TRBV3-1 and TRBJ1-2, with a weak D call TRBD1 (6 bases). The length of the CDR3 is 13 residues. Germline values: CDR1 LGHDT, CDR2 YNNKEL (reference sequence).

This clonotype showed up many times. The chain carries TRBV7-9 and TRBJ2-7; TRBD2 aligns across 7 bases. Unmatched junction bases numbered 5, after V lost 5 bases and J lost 7 bases. The CDR3 sequence is 12 residues long. Germline V gene sequence: CDR1 SEHNR, CDR2 FQNEAQ (reference sequence). CDR3 amino acids: CASSRDYREQYF. In nucleotides, the CDR3 is TGTGCCAGCAGCCGGGACTACAGGGAGCAGTACTTC.

This sequence joins TRBV12-3 or TRBV12-4 and TRBJ1-1; D remains unclear. V lost 2 bases and J 0 bases, leaving 10 bases between the germline ends. This CDR3 contains 15 residues. CDR3 DNA: TGTGCCAGCAGTTTATTCGGAGGGATGAACACTGAAGCTTTCTTT. This translates into CASSLFGGMNTEAFF.

This rearrangement joins TRBV6-1 to TRBJ2-5, with 10 bases that match TRBD1. The junction had 13 bases not matched to a gene; V was cut back by 5 bases and J by 7 bases. CDR3 size: 16 residues. Looked up from germline, CDR1 is MNHNS and CDR2 is SASEGT. Written as DNA, the CDR3 is TGTGCCAGCAGTCCGGGACCGGGACAGGGGATGGGGACCCAGTACTTC. Protein sequence: CASSPGPGQGMGTQYF.

In the case of this clonotype: A read error may explain this, as a much larger clone is one base away. The chain employs TRBV7-2 and TRBJ2-7; unclear D gene. The V end lost 5 bases, the J end lost 4 bases, and 15 bases lay between the germline ends. Germline V lookup: CDR1 SGHTA, CDR2 FQGNSA. CDR3 length equals 14 residues. DNA for the CDR3: TGTGCCAGCAGCCCCCGAAGTGACGGGTACGAGCAGTACTTC. This codes for CASSPRSDGYEQYF. The whole variable domain, remainder taken from reference TRBV7-2 and TRBJ2-7, is GAGVSQSPSNKVTEKGKDVELRCDPISGHTALYWYRQSLGQGLEFLIYFQGNSAPDKSGLPSDRFSAERTGGSVSTLTIQRTQQEDSAVYLCASSPRSDGYEQYFGPGTRLTVT.

This clonotype appeared a single time. This may come from a read error, since a much larger clone is one base off. The CDR3 DNA reads as TGTGCCAGCAGTGATGCGGGAGACACCGTGGAGCTGTTTTTT. Translation gives CASSDAGDTVELFF. V and J are TRBV25-1 and TRBJ2-2; TRBD2 matches at 7 bases. Germline-derived CDR1 and CDR2 are MGHDK and SYGVNS. This CDR3 has 14 amino acids.

The table lists this clonotype with many counts. V is TRBV6-1 and J is TRBJ2-1; 12 positions match TRBD2. The length of the CDR3 is 15 residues. From germline, CDR1 is MNHNS and CDR2 SASEGT. Unmatched junction bases numbered 9, after V lost 6 bases and J lost 9 bases. CDR3 region: CASSELAGGSGEQFF. Here the CDR3 DNA reads TGTGCCAGCAGCGAACTAGCGGGAGGCAGCGGTGAGCAGTTCTTC.

A note on this clonotype: Since a much larger clone is just one base distant, this may be a read error. The chain has TRBV7-9 and TRBJ2-3, with 7 bases matching TRBD2. This CDR3 has 15 residues. Trimming took 6 bases from V and 4 from J; bases not matched to a gene: 10. Germline lookup yields CDR1 SEHNR and CDR2 FQNEAQ (reference sequence). CDR3 in amino acids: CASRPGRAGSDTQYF. The CDR3 region has the DNA TGTGCCAGCAGACCAGGACGAGCGGGATCAGATACGCAGTATTTT.

At least ten counts were recorded for this clonotype. The chain links TRBV7-2 to TRBJ1-3; D uncertain. The germline V and J ends were trimmed by 0 bases and 0 bases, with 3 bases remaining between them. This CDR3 contains 14 residues. Per germline, CDR1 SGHTA and CDR2 FQGNSA. The chain's CDR3 is CASSLAGSGNTIYF. The CDR3 bases are TGTGCCAGCAGCTTAGCGGGCTCTGGAAACACCATATATTTT. The complete variable domain, with remaining parts taken from reference TRBV7-2 and TRBJ1-3, reads GAGVSQSPSNKVTEKGKDVELRCDPISGHTALYWYRQSLGQGLEFLIYFQGNSAPDKSGLPSDRFSAERTGGSVSTLTIQRTQQEDSAVYLCASSLAGSGNTIYFGEGSWLTVV.

Remarks on this clonotype: A much bigger clone sits one base away, suggesting this may be a read error. J is TRBJ2-2 and V is TRBV6-4; D is uncertain. There are 14 residues in the CDR3. Germline V gene sequence: CDR1 MRHNA, CDR2 SNTAGT. V was trimmed by 4 bases and J by 2 bases, leaving 8 bases between them. The CDR3 nucleotides are TGTGCCAGCAGTGTTAGTTCTAACACCGGGGAGCTGTTTTTT. It is translated as CASSVSSNTGELFF.

The table lists this clonotype with many counts. J is TRBJ2-5 and V is TRBV6-1; 8 bases are shared with TRBD2. J lost 2 bases, V lost 6 bases, and 11 bases had no gene match. Germline V CDR1 and CDR2: MNHNS, SASEGT. There are 16 residues in the CDR3. In DNA form, the CDR3 reads TGTGCCAGCAGCCCGCGGCGGGAGGTGCTTCAAGAGACCCAGTACTTC. It yields the protein CASSPRREVLQETQYF.